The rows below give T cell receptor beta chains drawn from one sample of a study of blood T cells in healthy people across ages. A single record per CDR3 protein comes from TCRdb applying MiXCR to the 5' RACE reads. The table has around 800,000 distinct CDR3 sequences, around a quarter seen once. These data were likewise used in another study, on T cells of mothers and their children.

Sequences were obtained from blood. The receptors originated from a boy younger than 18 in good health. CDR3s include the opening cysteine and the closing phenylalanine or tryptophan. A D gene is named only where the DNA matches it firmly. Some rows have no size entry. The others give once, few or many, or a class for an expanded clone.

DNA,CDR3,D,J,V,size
TGTGCCAGCAGTTTCCCCCAGTACGAGCAGTACTTC,CASSFPQYEQYF,NA,TRBJ2-7,TRBV28,NA
TGTGCCAGCAGCGGAAGACCCCCAAGAAACTCTGGAAACACCATATATTTT,CASSGRPPRNSGNTIYF,NA,TRBJ1-3,TRBV7-9,NA
TGTGCCAGCAGCTTCTCGGATGGAGAGACCCAGTACTTC,CASSFSDGETQYF,NA,TRBJ2-5,TRBV7-6,few
TGTGCCAGCAGCTTGGTGGCGGGGGACAATGAGCAGTTCTTC,CASSLVAGDNEQFF,TRBD2,TRBJ2-1,TRBV7-2,NA
TGCGCCAGCAGCCAAGATGAAGTTGAAGCTTTCTTT,CASSQDEVEAFF,NA,TRBJ1-1,TRBV4-1,few
TGTGCCAGCAGCCGAGAGGGCAGCCCCTACGAGCAGTACTTT,CASSREGSPYEQYF,NA,TRBJ2-5,TRBV9,NA
TGCAGTGCTAGAGGGACGGGAGCCGAGAGCCCCTACGAGCAGTACTTC,CSARGTGAESPYEQYF,NA,TRBJ2-7,TRBV20-1,few
TGTGCCAGCACCCCCGGCTCCTATAATTCACCCCTCCACTTT,CASTPGSYNSPLHF,NA,TRBJ1-6,TRBV6-6,NA
TGTGCCAGCAGTGGACTAGCGGGGGGCTACAGTGAGCAGTTCTTC,CASSGLAGGYSEQFF,TRBD2,TRBJ2-1,TRBV6-4,few
TGCGCCAGCAGGCGTGTAGGATCCACTGGAAACACCATATATTTT,CASRRVGSTGNTIYF,NA,TRBJ1-3,TRBV5-1,few
TGTGCCAGCAGCCAAACTGCCGCGGAGACCCAGTACTTC,CASSQTAAETQYF,NA,TRBJ2-5,TRBV4-2,many
TGTGCCAGCAGCTTAGATTCGGGGCACACCCATTCCACCGGGGAGCTGTTTTTT,CASSLDSGHTHSTGELFF,NA,TRBJ2-2,TRBV7-2,few
TGTGCCAGCAGCATAGCATGGGCCCAGCAGCAGTTCTTC,CASSIAWAQQQFF,NA,TRBJ2-1,TRBV11-2,NA
TGCAGCGTTTCACGTTACACCGGGGAGCTGTTTTTT,CSVSRYTGELFF,NA,TRBJ2-2,TRBV29-1,few
TGTGCCACCCACCATACAGGGACAGATACGCAGTATTTT,CATHHTGTDTQYF,NA,TRBJ2-3,TRBV7-9,NA
TGCAGCGTGATGGGTGGGAACATTCAGTACTTC,CSVMGGNIQYF,NA,TRBJ2-4,TRBV29-1,NA
TGTGCCAGCAGCGGGGGGACAGGGGAGGGTTACGAGCAGTACTTC,CASSGGTGEGYEQYF,TRBD1,TRBJ2-7,TRBV7-2,many
TGCGCCAGCAGCTCAACTCACGGTCAGTATGGCTACACCTTC,CASSSTHGQYGYTF,NA,TRBJ1-2,TRBV5-1,NA
TGTGCCAGCACCCAAGGGGACCTCAGGGACAATGAGCAGTTCTTC,CASTQGDLRDNEQFF,NA,TRBJ2-1,TRBV12-3/TRBV12-4,few
TGTGCCAGCAGTGGGGACAGGGGGCTTTGGAGCGAGCAGTACTTC,CASSGDRGLWSEQYF,TRBD1,TRBJ2-7,TRBV6-1,NA
TGTGCCAGTGGGGGAGACAGTACTTCACCCCTCCACTTT,CASGGDSTSPLHF,NA,TRBJ1-6,TRBV18,few
TGTGCCAGCAGTTGGACGAACTATGGCTACACCTTC,CASSWTNYGYTF,NA,TRBJ1-2,TRBV6-2/TRBV6-3,few
TGCGCCAGCACGCCCGAAGGACGCTATGGCTACACCTTC,CASTPEGRYGYTF,NA,TRBJ1-2,TRBV5-1,NA
TGTGCCAGCAGGCCGGGACTAGCCAACAATGAGCAGTTCTTC,CASRPGLANNEQFF,TRBD2,TRBJ2-1,TRBV27,NA
TGTGCCTCCAAACGGGGGCGCAGCCACGAGCAGTACTTC,CASKRGRSHEQYF,NA,TRBJ2-7,TRBV21-1,NA
TGTGCCAGCTCACGAGAGGGCAGGAGGGAGACCCAGTACTTC,CASSREGRRETQYF,NA,TRBJ2-5,TRBV18,few
TGTGCCAGCAGTGTGCTAGCGGGGTTTGAGACCCAGTACTTC,CASSVLAGFETQYF,TRBD2,TRBJ2-5,TRBV2,few
TGCGCCAGCAGACTCCAACAGGGCACTGAAGCTTTCTTT,CASRLQQGTEAFF,NA,TRBJ1-1,TRBV10-2,few
TGTGCCAGCAGCTTAAGAAGGGACGGACCCCACAATGAGCAGTTCTTC,CASSLRRDGPHNEQFF,NA,TRBJ2-1,TRBV7-9,few
TGTGCCAGCAGTTCTCTCATTTTAGGACAGGGAGGAGATGTGATGGCAGAGACCCAGTACTTC,CASSSLILGQGGDVMAETQYF,TRBD1,TRBJ2-5,TRBV6-5,few
TGTGCCTGGAGTGTTAACAGGGCCTACGAGCAGTACTTC,CAWSVNRAYEQYF,NA,TRBJ2-7,TRBV30,few
TGCGCCAGCAGCTTCATGGGCTCAAACTCTGGGGCCAACGTCCTGACTTTC,CASSFMGSNSGANVLTF,NA,TRBJ2-6,TRBV5-1,once
TGTGCCAGTAATGCGCCCGGGCCTGGAAACACCATATATTTT,CASNAPGPGNTIYF,NA,TRBJ1-3,TRBV12-3/TRBV12-4,few
TGTGCCAGCAGCTTATCTCAAGGGCCTAACTACGAGCAGTACTTC,CASSLSQGPNYEQYF,NA,TRBJ2-7,TRBV7-2,NA
TGTGCCAGCACCGAAGGCGGCTCTAACTACGAGCAGTACTTC,CASTEGGSNYEQYF,NA,TRBJ2-7,TRBV6-1,NA
TGTGCCAGCAGTGTGGCCATCTCCTACGAGCAGTACTTC,CASSVAISYEQYF,NA,TRBJ2-7,TRBV2,NA
TGCAGTGCTAGACCTAGCGGGATGAGCTCCTACAATGAGCAGTTCTTC,CSARPSGMSSYNEQFF,TRBD2,TRBJ2-1,TRBV20-1,NA
TGTGCCAGCAGCTCCGGGACAGGGTTTAGCAATCAGCCCCAGCATTTT,CASSSGTGFSNQPQHF,TRBD1,TRBJ1-5,TRBV7-9,few
TGTGCCAGCTCCCTGACTAGCGGGGGATTGGGAGAGACCCAGTACTTC,CASSLTSGGLGETQYF,TRBD2,TRBJ2-5,TRBV18,few
TGTGCCAGCAGCCCCGGACTGAGCTCCTACAATGAGCAGTCCTTC,CASSPGLSSYNEQSF,NA,TRBJ2-1,TRBV7-3,NA
TGTGCCAGCAGTGATGCCAGTCGCTCGCGGGGCTACACCTTC,CASSDASRSRGYTF,NA,TRBJ1-2,TRBV2,NA
TGTGCCAGCAGCGCACCGGTGGGCGGTGAGCAGTTCTTC,CASSAPVGGEQFF,NA,TRBJ2-1,TRBV7-2,few
TGCAGCGTTGATGCCGGGGGAGGCTACACCTTC,CSVDAGGGYTF,NA,TRBJ1-2,TRBV29-1,NA
TGTGCCAGCAGCTTTTCAGTTGAGCAGTTCTTC,CASSFSVEQFF,NA,TRBJ2-1,TRBV11-2,NA
TGCGCCAGCAGCTTGGTTAGCAGTTCCAAGGGGACCCAGTACTTC,CASSLVSSSKGTQYF,NA,TRBJ2-5,TRBV5-1,NA
TGTGCCAGCCGAGGGACGGCAAAGGACTATGGCTACACCTTC,CASRGTAKDYGYTF,NA,TRBJ1-2,TRBV7-9,few